These 32 T cell receptor beta chains were all obtained from the same sample, sequenced in a study of CD8 T cells in ankylosing spondylitis. TCRdb ran MiXCR on the 5' RACE reads and lists one entry per CDR3 protein. The repertoire holds 200,000 to 250,000 distinct CDR3 sequences, about 10% seen once, with 5.5% to 8% in the top ten. Sequencing input: blood, either unsorted or a sorted T cell fraction (not recorded which). The origin of the receptors is a male donor with ankylosing spondylitis or in good health (not recorded which).

This clonotype showed up many times. The chain carries TRBV20-1 and TRBJ2-1; TRBD2 might be the D (6 bases). The germline V and J ends were trimmed by 3 bases and 9 bases, with 15 bases remaining between them. Germline-derived CDR1 and CDR2 are DFQATT and SNEGSKA (reference sequence). This CDR3 spans 13 amino acids. The CDR3 region is CSASLARKGEQFF. As DNA, the CDR3 is TGCAGTGCTAGCCTAGCGCGGAAGGGTGAGCAGTTCTTC.

This clonotype was found many times. This chain joins TRBV4-1 and TRBJ1-1, with TRBD1 matching over 11 bases. V shed 4 bases and J 2 bases; nucleotides not matched to a gene: 15. The CDR3 loop spans 19 amino acids. Per germline, CDR1 MGHRA and CDR2 YSYEKL. The CDR3 DNA sequence: TGCGCCAGCAGCCTAAAACCAGGACAGGGGGCGAGCGGAAACACTGAAGCTTTCTTT. It codes for CASSLKPGQGASGNTEAFF.

This clonotype was seen many times. The V and J genes are TRBV12-3 or TRBV12-4 and TRBJ2-5, with D maybe TRBD1 (6 bases). V was trimmed by 3 bases and J by 3 bases, leaving 11 bases between them. This CDR3 contains 14 residues. CDR3 nucleotide sequence: TGTGCCAGCAGTTTTCGTTGGACAGAAGAGACCCAGTACTTC. This encodes CASSFRWTEETQYF.

This chain uses TRBV19 with TRBJ2-2; D unclear. CDR1 and CDR2 (germline): LNHDA, SQIVND (reference sequence). Between the trimmed V and J ends, which lost 7 bases and 0 bases, there was a span of 12 bases. CDR3 length equals 15 residues. CDR3 region: CASTLSGPNTGELFF. Here the CDR3 DNA reads TGTGCCAGTACCCTTTCCGGGCCGAACACCGGGGAGCTGTTTTTT.

A note on this clonotype: A single base separates this from a much larger clone, so it may be a read error. This chain uses TRBV9 with TRBJ2-2; possible D gene TRBD1, 7 bases. Germline-derived CDR1 and CDR2 are SGDLS and YYNGEE. The CDR3 runs 14 residues. The CDR3 here is CTSSVRGDTGELFF. The CDR3 nucleotides are TGTACCAGCAGCGTCAGGGGGGACACCGGGGAGCTGTTTTTT.

This clonotype came up a few times. The chain links TRBV12-3 or TRBV12-4 to TRBJ2-5, with D possibly being TRBD1 (5 bases). V was cut by 6 bases and J by 5 bases, with 10 bases left in between. The CDR3 loop spans 12 amino acids. CDR3: CASRGRLETQYF. The CDR3 nucleotides read TGTGCCAGCAGGGGGCGGTTGGAGACCCAGTACTTC.

The chain couples TRBV5-4 to TRBJ2-3; possibly TRBD2 for D (5 bases). This CDR3 has 14 amino acids. Germline lookup yields CDR1 SGHNT and CDR2 YYREEE (reference sequence). Between the trimmed V and J ends, which lost 4 bases and 0 bases, there was a span of 9 bases. CDR3: CASSARTSTDTQYF. CDR3 bases: TGTGCCAGCAGCGCCAGGACTAGCACAGATACGCAGTATTTT.

This clonotype was detected only a few times. V gene TRBV7-3 combines with J gene TRBJ2-5, with D tentatively TRBD2 (6 bases). The CDR3 spans 14 residues. V was pared by 5 bases and J by 5 bases, with 15 bases between. The germline CDR1 and CDR2 sequences are SGHTA and FQGTGA. The CDR3 nucleotides read TGTGCCAGCAGCGGAACCGGGGGAGAGGAGACCCAGTACTTC. Translated, it gives CASSGTGGEETQYF. Variable domain in full (rest from reference TRBV7-3 and TRBJ2-5): GAGVSQTPSNKVTEKGKYVELRCDPISGHTALYWYRQSLGQGPEFLIYFQGTGAADDSGLPNDRFFAVRPEGSVSTLKIQRTERGDSAVYLCASSGTGGEETQYFGPGTRLLVL.

The chain recombines TRBV7-9 with TRBJ1-5; unclear D gene. Trimming shortened V by 5 bases and J by 2 bases, and 10 bases separated the two germline ends. CDR3 length: 14 amino acids. The germline CDR1 and CDR2 sequences are SEHNR and FQNEAQ (reference sequence). The CDR3 DNA reads as TGTGCCAGCAGCCGAGACGGGCGCAATCAGCCCCAGCATTTT. Translating gives CASSRDGRNQPQHF.

This clonotype appeared a few times. This chain joins TRBV2 and TRBJ1-1, with a tentative D call TRBD1 (5 bases). The CDR3 has 14 residues. The germline gives CDR1 SNHLY, CDR2 FYNNEI. Deletions cut 0 bases from V and 5 bases from J, with 10 bases between. CDR3 region: CASSEAWDPTEAFF. The CDR3 bases are TGTGCCAGCAGTGAAGCTTGGGACCCGACTGAAGCTTTCTTT.

This clonotype was detected many times. The chain joins TRBV20-1 to TRBJ2-5; no definite D call. Trimming shortened V by 1 base and J by 1 base, and 10 bases separated the two germline ends. Germline-derived CDR1 and CDR2 are DFQATT and SNEGSKA (reference sequence). The CDR3 spans 14 residues. In DNA, the CDR3 is TGCAGTGCTAGAGGCATGAGGATCCAAGAGACCCAGTACTTC. Protein product: CSARGMRIQETQYF.

There are a few counts of this clonotype. V gene TRBV4-2 combines with J gene TRBJ2-1, with 9 bases that match TRBD1. This CDR3 has 15 residues. The germline V gene encodes CDR1 LGHNA and CDR2 YNFKEQ. Trimming took 1 base from V and 7 from J; bases not matched to a gene: 5. CDR3 sequence: CASSQGTGASNEQFF. The CDR3 DNA reads TGTGCCAGCAGCCAAGGGACAGGGGCGAGTAATGAGCAGTTCTTC.

The rearrangement links TRBV7-9 to TRBJ1-3; D unclear. V lost 5 bases and J 2 bases, leaving 13 bases between the germline ends. Germline-derived CDR1 and CDR2 are SEHNR and FQNEAQ (reference sequence). CDR3 length equals 15 residues. The CDR3 sequence is CASSLTPTPGNTIYF. Written as DNA, the CDR3 is TGTGCCAGCAGCCTAACCCCAACACCTGGAAACACCATATATTTT.

The chain recombines TRBV3-1 with TRBJ2-4; possible D gene TRBD1, 6 bases. There are 15 residues in the CDR3. Trimming pared 0 bases from V and 3 bases from J, leaving 9 bases between. The germline V gene has CDR1 LGHDT and CDR2 YNNKEL (reference sequence). CDR3 DNA: TGTGCCAGCAGCCAAGAGGACAGCTTCAAAAACATTCAGTACTTC. Translation gives CASSQEDSFKNIQYF. Looking up the rest from reference TRBV3-1 and TRBJ2-4 gives the full variable domain: DTAVSQTPKYLVTQMGNDKSIKCEQNLGHDTMYWYKQDSKKFLKIMFSYNNKELIINETVPNRFSPKSPDKAHLNLHINSLELGDSAVYFCASSQEDSFKNIQYFGAGTRLSVL.

Concerning this clonotype itself: One junction end does not reproduce the germline sequence, and a read error may be involved. V is TRBV28 and J is TRBJ2-7; the match to TRBD2 covers 10 bases. The V gene's germline CDR1 is MDHEN and CDR2 SYDVKM. CDR3 length: 14 residues. CDR3 coding DNA: TGTACCAGCAGTTTCCAAGCGGGAGGGGACGAGCAGTACTTC. As protein: CTSSFQAGGDEQYF. Looking up the rest from reference TRBV28 and TRBJ2-7 gives the full variable domain: DVKVTQSSRYLVKRTGEKVFLECVQDMDHENMFWYRQDPGLGLRLIYFSYDVKMKEKGDIPEGYSVSREKKERFSLILESASTNQTSMYLCTSSFQAGGDEQYFGPGTRLTVT.

This clonotype came up many times. J is TRBJ2-1 and V is TRBV12-3 or TRBV12-4, with a tentative D call TRBD1 (5 bases). CDR3 length equals 15 residues. Deletions cut 1 base from V and 9 bases from J, with 16 bases between. The DNA of the CDR3 is TGTGCCAGCAGTTTAGACAAGGGGTATAGGGTTGAGCAGTTCTTC. Translating gives CASSLDKGYRVEQFF.

CDR3 bases: TGTGCCAGCAGCAACCCCGACCCCGGGACAGCTCGCATGAACACTGAAGCTTTCTTT. Its protein product is CASSNPDPGTARMNTEAFF. The V and J genes are TRBV3-1 and TRBJ1-1; TRBD1 agrees at 7 bases. Trimming took 5 bases from V and 0 from J; bases not matched to a gene: 18. The CDR3 consists of 19 residues. Germline V gives CDR1 LGHDT, CDR2 YNNKEL (reference sequence). Filled out from reference TRBV3-1 and TRBJ1-1, the complete variable domain reads DTAVSQTPKYLVTQMGNDKSIKCEQNLGHDTMYWYKQDSKKFLKIMFSYNNKELIINETVPNRFSPKSPDKAHLNLHINSLELGDSAVYFCASSNPDPGTARMNTEAFFGQGTRLTVV.

This clonotype was recorded many times. This sequence joins TRBV12-3 or TRBV12-4 and TRBJ2-7; 8 bases agree with TRBD1. This CDR3 is built from 15 residues. V gave up 2 bases and J gave up 2 bases; unmatched junction bases: 5. The CDR3 sequence: CASSLSGGGTYEQYF. DNA of the CDR3: TGTGCCAGCAGTTTATCAGGGGGCGGAACCTACGAGCAGTACTTC.

This clonotype was counted many times. J is TRBJ2-7 and V is TRBV14; D remains unclear. V was trimmed by 0 bases and J by 7 bases, leaving 10 bases between them. CDR1 is SGHDN, CDR2 FVKESK, per germline. This CDR3 has 13 amino acids. The CDR3, as DNA: TGTGCCAGCAGCCAAGAAAGTTCCCGAGAGCAGTACTTC. As protein: CASSQESSREQYF.

This clonotype was found many times. The gene calls are TRBV10-3 and TRBJ2-1, with a possible D match to TRBD2 (5 bases). The V gene's germline CDR1 is ENHRY and CDR2 SYGVKD. Deletions cut 4 bases from V and 4 bases from J, with 5 bases between. The CDR3 totals 12 residues. The CDR3, as DNA: TGTGCCATCAGTGGCGGGTACAATGAGCAGTTCTTC. Its translation is CAISGGYNEQFF.

The sample holds many counts of this clonotype. The junction does not match germline at one end; this may be a read error. The V and J genes are TRBV3-1 and TRBJ1-5, with D possibly matching TRBD1 (6 bases). This CDR3 is built from 15 residues. The germline V gene has CDR1 LGHDT and CDR2 YNNKEL (reference sequence). Here the CDR3 DNA reads TGTGCCAGCAGTCAAGGGGGGTTACGGAATCAGCCCCAGCATTTT. It codes for CASSQGGLRNQPQHF.

The chain joins TRBV12-3 or TRBV12-4 to TRBJ2-5, with 7 bases aligning to TRBD2. Trimming cost V 1 base and J 6 bases; bases outside gene matches: 5. The CDR3 is 14 amino acids. CDR3 region: CASSLDGRGKTQYF. The CDR3, as DNA: TGTGCCAGCAGTTTAGATGGGAGGGGAAAGACCCAGTACTTC.

The V and J genes are TRBV24-1 and TRBJ2-1, with D perhaps matching TRBD2 (6 bases). V gave up 3 bases and J gave up 7 bases, with 15 bases separating them. CDR1 and CDR2 (germline): KGHDR, SFDVKD. The CDR3 runs to 15 residues. The CDR3 loop reads CATSDAGSTGNEQFF. The DNA for the CDR3 is TGTGCCACCAGTGATGCGGGAAGCACGGGGAATGAGCAGTTCTTC.

The chain uses TRBV5-6 and TRBJ2-2, with 9 positions matching TRBD1. This CDR3 is built from 15 residues. CDR1 is SGHDT, CDR2 YYEEEE, per germline. V lost 3 bases to trimming and J lost 7 bases; unmatched junction nucleotides: 7. The CDR3 coding sequence is TGTGCCAGCAGCTCGACAGGGGGTCGCGACGGGGAGCTGTTTTTT. It codes for CASSSTGGRDGELFF.

The V call is TRBV5-1, the J call TRBJ2-1; D perhaps matches TRBD1 (6 bases). Deletions cut 0 bases from V and 3 bases from J, with 10 bases between. Germline assignment: CDR1 SGHRS and CDR2 YFSETQ. This CDR3 has 15 amino acids. As DNA, the CDR3 is TGCGCCAGCAGCTTGGTTGGGGGCGGCTACAATGAGCAGTTCTTC. Translation: CASSLVGGGYNEQFF.

This clonotype was recorded a few times. The chain employs TRBV11-1 and TRBJ2-3; 12 nucleotides match TRBD2. The CDR3 loop spans 18 amino acids. Germline trimming cut 2 bases from V and 3 bases from J; bases unmatched to any gene: 9. Germline loops: CDR1 SGHAT, CDR2 FQDESV (reference sequence). CDR3 residues: CASSLLLIGLAGTDTQYF. Here the CDR3 DNA reads TGTGCCAGCAGCTTACTTTTGATCGGACTAGCGGGAACAGATACGCAGTATTTT.

This clonotype was observed many times. The CDR3 here is CASSRGHTWDTEAFF. As DNA, the CDR3 is TGCGCCAGCAGCCGAGGGCACACTTGGGACACTGAAGCTTTCTTT. The rearrangement links TRBV5-1 to TRBJ1-1; D is unclear. This CDR3 contains 15 residues. Between the trimmed V and J ends, which lost 4 bases and 3 bases, there was a span of 16 bases. CDR1 and CDR2 (germline): SGHRS, YFSETQ.

Ten or more counts support this clonotype. V gene TRBV10-3 combines with J gene TRBJ2-2, with 9 bases fitting TRBD1. This CDR3 contains 18 residues. J was trimmed by 0 bases and V by 6 bases; bases with no gene match: 11. CDR1 is ENHRY and CDR2 is SYGVKD in the germline V gene. Here the CDR3 DNA reads TGTGCCATCAGCAACCCCATGGGGACAGGGACGAACACCGGGGAGCTGTTTTTT. It codes for CAISNPMGTGTNTGELFF.

This clonotype showed up many times. CDR3 bases: TGCGCCAGCAGCCCACACCAGGGACAGCATTACACAGATACGCAGTATTTT. Residues: CASSPHQGQHYTDTQYF. V is TRBV5-1 and J is TRBJ2-3; 7 nucleotides match TRBD1. Trimming removed 4 bases from V and 2 bases from J; junction bases left unmatched: 13. Looked up from germline, CDR1 is SGHRS and CDR2 is YFSETQ. This CDR3 is built from 17 residues.

The CDR3 DNA reads as TGTGCCAGCAGTTACTCGATTACGGGGAAAGATACGCAGTATTTT. Amino acid sequence: CASSYSITGKDTQYF. This chain connects TRBV6-5 to TRBJ2-3, with D maybe TRBD2 (5 bases). Germline V gene lookup returns CDR1 MNHEY and CDR2 SVGAGI. The CDR3 totals 15 residues. V was cut by 0 bases and J by 5 bases, with 12 bases left in between.

This clonotype has more than one count but fewer than ten. V gene TRBV7-8 combines with J gene TRBJ2-7; D unclear. Per the germline V gene, CDR1 is SGHVS and CDR2 is FQNEAQ. V dropped 1 base and J dropped 6 bases, with 19 bases sitting between them. The CDR3 totals 16 residues. CDR3 DNA: TGTGCCAGCAGCTTAGAATATTGGCAGGAGAGTGGCGAGCAGTACTTC. Protein product: CASSLEYWQESGEQYF.

This clonotype has only a few counts. The chain joins TRBV6-1 to TRBJ2-7; possible D gene TRBD2, 5 bases. The CDR3 consists of 13 residues. Germline V gene lookup returns CDR1 MNHNS and CDR2 SASEGT. Trimming shortened V by 6 bases and J by 0 bases, and 9 bases separated the two germline ends. The CDR3 spells CASRAAASYEQYF. The CDR3 nucleotides read TGTGCCAGCAGGGCAGCGGCCTCCTACGAGCAGTACTTC.